A selection of T cell receptor beta chains follows, all from one sample in a study of T cells after yellow fever vaccination. Each CDR3 protein is one row after TCRdb ran MiXCR on the 5' RACE reads. Counted here are 550,000 to 750,000 distinct CDR3 sequences, about 14% occurring once; the ten biggest clones make up over 12%. Sequencing used PBMCs, obtained on the day of the yellow fever booster vaccination. The receptors here all came from a man aged 30 to 39 who received the YFV17D yellow fever vaccine. CDR3s include the opening cysteine and the closing phenylalanine or tryptophan. Fields, in order: D gene, J gene, V gene, clone size, CDR3 protein, CDR3 DNA. D genes are given only for firm matches. Only some rows state a clone size, as once, few, many or a class for expanded clones.

TRBD1 TRBJ2-2 TRBV11-2 . CASSSQGAGTGELFF TGTGCCAGCAGCTCACAGGGGGCAGGCACCGGGGAGCTGTTTTTT
TRBD2 TRBJ2-1 TRBV20-1 . CSAFLAGVDEQFF TGCAGTGCTTTTCTAGCGGGAGTTGATGAGCAGTTCTTC
TRBD2 TRBJ2-7 TRBV7-2 few CASSPIGTSSYEQYF TGTGCCAGCAGCCCAATTGGGACTAGCTCCTACGAGCAGTACTTC
TRBD1 TRBJ1-5 TRBV2 . CASSRDSQGSQHF TGTGCCAGCAGTAGGGACAGCCAAGGGTCCCAGCATTTT
TRBD1 TRBJ2-5 TRBV4-3 few CASSLRAGTGKETQYF TGCGCCAGCAGCCTTAGGGCCGGGACAGGGAAAGAGACCCAGTACTTC
. TRBJ2-3 TRBV7-2 few CASSLALTAGGNEAAQYF TGTGCCAGCAGCTTAGCGCTAACAGCGGGCGGGAACGAGGCGGCGCAGTATTTT
. TRBJ1-6 TRBV15 few CATSIDSAYNSPLHF TGTGCCACCTCCATCGACAGCGCTTATAATTCACCCCTCCACTTT
. TRBJ1-6 TRBV7-2 . CASSLGGAVHVTLHF TGTGCCAGCAGCTTAGGCGGGGCAGTCCACGTCACCCTCCACTTT
. TRBJ2-7 TRBV7-8 many CASSFRYEQYF TGTGCCAGCAGCTTTCGCTACGAGCAGTACTTC
TRBD2 TRBJ2-5 TRBV5-6 . CASSSGREGLETQYF TGTGCCAGCAGCTCCGGGCGGGAGGGCCTCGAGACCCAGTACTTC
TRBD1 TRBJ1-6 TRBV5-4 . CASSLPGQGASPLHF TGTGCCAGCAGCCTCCCGGGACAGGGAGCTTCACCCCTCCACTTT
. TRBJ1-2 TRBV12-3/TRBV12-4 few CASSFPDFYGYTF TGTGCCAGCAGTTTCCCGGACTTCTATGGCTACACCTTC
TRBD1 TRBJ1-2 TRBV27 . CASSMTGDYGYTF TGTGCCAGCAGTATGACAGGGGACTATGGCTACACCTTC
. TRBJ2-5 TRBV7-9 . CASSLSELLIQKETQYF TGTGCCAGCAGCTTATCCGAACTTCTAATACAAAAAGAGACCCAGTACTTC
. TRBJ1-2 TRBV30 . CAWSVGRGDFRPYGYTF TGTGCCTGGAGTGTAGGGCGGGGAGACTTCAGACCGTATGGCTACACCTTC
TRBD1 TRBJ1-1 TRBV7-2 many CASSLSDRGQGWGTEAFF TGTGCCAGCAGCTTATCGGACAGGGGCCAGGGATGGGGCACTGAAGCTTTCTTT
TRBD2 TRBJ2-2 TRBV5-6 many CASSLGLATNTGELFF TGTGCCAGCAGCTTGGGACTAGCGACGAACACCGGGGAGCTGTTTTTT
TRBD2 TRBJ2-7 TRBV29-1 . CSVDGLAGEYEQYF TGCAGCGTTGATGGGCTAGCGGGAGAATACGAGCAGTACTTC
TRBD2 TRBJ2-2 TRBV6-2/TRBV6-3 . CASSSTSGRAHTGELFF TGTGCCAGCAGTTCCACCAGCGGGAGGGCCCACACCGGGGAGCTGTTTTTT
TRBD2 TRBJ2-5 TRBV7-2 . CASSLFASGISETQYF TGTGCCAGCAGCTTGTTCGCTAGCGGGATCTCAGAGACCCAGTACTTC
. TRBJ2-7 TRBV27 few CASSLGARGPYEQYF TGTGCCAGCAGTTTAGGGGCTAGGGGCCCCTACGAGCAGTACTTC
TRBD2 TRBJ2-5 TRBV20-1 . CSAGPITSGRETQYF TGCAGTGCTGGCCCGATCACTAGCGGGAGAGAGACCCAGTACTTC
. TRBJ2-1 TRBV6-5 . CASSYLIGNEQFF TGTGCCAGCAGTTACTTAATTGGCAATGAGCAGTTCTTC